Sequencing of this T cell receptor beta chain was carried out in a study of control samples from healthy donors and cancer patients. This CDR3 comprises 17 residues. Losses at the gene ends were 3 bases for V and 8 bases for J; bases not matched to a gene: 18. The germline CDR1 and CDR2 sequences are SGHNT and YYREEE (reference sequence). Sequencing used immunoSEQ multiplex PCR; TCRdb keeps in-frame clones, though not all of them. The sample lists 170,000 or so clones; about 91% were seen once. This rearrangement joins TRBV5-4 to TRBJ1-2, with 8 positions matching TRBD1. The clonotype originates from a woman aged 40 to 50 in good health. Sequences were obtained from blood. The CDR3 is CASSSNEDRVLGGGYTF. Here the CDR3 DNA reads TGTGCCAGCAGCTCCAACGAGGACAGGGTGTTAGGTGGAGGCTACACCTTC.